Detailed here is one T cell receptor (beta chain). Antigen specificity is unknown. V was cut by 4 bases and J by 4 bases, with 13 bases left in between. The CDR3 extends over 14 amino acids. Germline assignment: CDR1 MGHRA and CDR2 YSYEKL. 60 Vbeta and 13 Jbeta primers were used in PCR. Clones were read by immunoSEQ multiplex PCR, and TCRdb kept only the in-frame ones, dropping some. The sample yields under 200,000 clones, about 63% seen once. The record originates from a study of cytomegalovirus exposure and HLA in healthy donors. Findings and limits, study-wide: TCR beta V segments were, for the most part, productive about 87% or about 30% of the time in an earlier analysis. In a later analysis, several top co-occurrence clusters appeared linked to parvovirus B19, influenza, CMV and Epstein-Barr virus.

The specimen sequenced was PBMCs. This TCR derives from a woman aged 40 to 49 in good health and CMV-seropositive. The chain combines TRBV4-1 with TRBJ1-2, with unresolved D. The CDR3 nucleotides read TGCGCCAGCAGCCGACCCAGCGAAGCCTATGGCTACACCTTC. Translating it yields CASSRPSEAYGYTF.